The entry that follows covers one TCR beta chain sequence. This entry is derived from a study of blood T cell repertoires in COVID-19. Study summary: Material from acute and convalescent COVID-19 was sourced from the United States, Italy and Spain. The cDNA or gDNA used as material had been derived from T cells, B-cell-depleted T cells, or PBMCs.

Seattle patient enrollment occurred during active infection, with longitudinal follow-up thereafter. In the source study's methods: Reference gene primer amplification yielded estimated nucleated cell counts. Sequencing was performed with immunoSEQ multiplex PCR; in TCRdb, only in-frame clones are kept and a portion is missing. That table gives V, J and clone size, and the DNA gave D and trimming. The table includes over 200,000 clones, approximately 84% detected once. Sample: peripheral blood. This receptor was obtained from a woman over 75 with COVID-19, enrolled during active disease.

The chain's CDR3 is CASSPQQGFEAFF. Written as DNA, the CDR3 is TGTGCCAGCTCACCACAACAGGGATTCGAAGCTTTCTTT. This chain uses TRBV18 with TRBJ1-1, with D possibly being TRBD1 (6 bases). This CDR3 has 13 amino acids. Germline CDR1 is KGHSH and CDR2 is LQKENI. V was cut by 1 base and J by 8 bases, with 11 bases left in between.